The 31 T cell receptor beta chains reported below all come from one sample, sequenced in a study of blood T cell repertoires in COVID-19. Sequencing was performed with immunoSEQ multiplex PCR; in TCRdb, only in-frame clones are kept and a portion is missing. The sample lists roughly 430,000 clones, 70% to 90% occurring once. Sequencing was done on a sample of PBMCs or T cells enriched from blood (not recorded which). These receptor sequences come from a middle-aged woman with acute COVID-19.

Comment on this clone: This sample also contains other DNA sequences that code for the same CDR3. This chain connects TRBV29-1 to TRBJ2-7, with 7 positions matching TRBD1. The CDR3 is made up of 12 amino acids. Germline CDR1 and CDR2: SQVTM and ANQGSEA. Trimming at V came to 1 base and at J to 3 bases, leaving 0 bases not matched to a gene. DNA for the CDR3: TGCAGCGTTGAAGGGGACAGCTACGAGCAGTACTTC. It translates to CSVEGDSYEQYF.

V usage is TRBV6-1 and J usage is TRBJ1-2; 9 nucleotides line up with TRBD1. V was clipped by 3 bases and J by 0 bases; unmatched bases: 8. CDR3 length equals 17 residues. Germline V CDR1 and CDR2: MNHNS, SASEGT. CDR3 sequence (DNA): TGTGCCAGCAGTGACACCGGGACAGGGTTGGCTAACTATGGCTACACCTTC. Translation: CASSDTGTGLANYGYTF.

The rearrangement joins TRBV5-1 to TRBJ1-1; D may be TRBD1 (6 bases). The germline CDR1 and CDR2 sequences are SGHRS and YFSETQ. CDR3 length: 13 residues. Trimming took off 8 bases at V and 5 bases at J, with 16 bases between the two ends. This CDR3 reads CASSRAGVTEAFF. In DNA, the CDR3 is TGCGCCAGTAGCCGGGCAGGGGTAACTGAAGCTTTCTTT.

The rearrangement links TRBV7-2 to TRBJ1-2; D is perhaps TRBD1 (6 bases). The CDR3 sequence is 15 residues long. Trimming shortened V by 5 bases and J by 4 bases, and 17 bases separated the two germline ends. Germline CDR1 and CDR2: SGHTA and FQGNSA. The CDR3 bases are TGTGCCAGCAGCCCCAGGGCGGCCAGGGGCTATGGCTACACCTTC. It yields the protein CASSPRAARGYGYTF. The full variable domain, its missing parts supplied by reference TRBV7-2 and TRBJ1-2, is GAGVSQSPSNKVTEKGKDVELRCDPISGHTALYWYRQSLGQGLEFLIYFQGNSAPDKSGLPSDRFSAERTGGSVSTLTIQRTQQEDSAVYLCASSPRAARGYGYTFGSGTRLTVV.

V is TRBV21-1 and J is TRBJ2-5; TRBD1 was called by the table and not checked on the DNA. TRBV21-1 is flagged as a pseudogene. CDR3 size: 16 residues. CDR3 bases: TGTGCCAGCAGCATGTGGACAGGGGCCAACCAAGAGACCCAGTACTTC. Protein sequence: CASSMWTGANQETQYF.

CDR3 protein: CASSLLIQAVLQETQYF. The CDR3 nucleotides are TGTGCCAGCAGCTTACTCATCCAAGCGGTACTCCAAGAGACCCAGTACTTC. This chain uses TRBV7-2 with TRBJ2-5; maybe TRBD2 (5 bases). Trimming stripped 2 bases from V and 1 base from J, with 17 bases between. Germline V gene sequence: CDR1 SGHTA, CDR2 FQGNSA. The CDR3 is 17 amino acids.

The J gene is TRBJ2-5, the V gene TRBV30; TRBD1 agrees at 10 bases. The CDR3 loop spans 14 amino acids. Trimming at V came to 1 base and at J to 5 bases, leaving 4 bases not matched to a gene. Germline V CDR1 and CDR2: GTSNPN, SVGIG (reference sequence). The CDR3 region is CAWSGTGGVETQYF. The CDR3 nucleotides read TGTGCCTGGAGTGGGACAGGGGGAGTTGAGACCCAGTACTTC.

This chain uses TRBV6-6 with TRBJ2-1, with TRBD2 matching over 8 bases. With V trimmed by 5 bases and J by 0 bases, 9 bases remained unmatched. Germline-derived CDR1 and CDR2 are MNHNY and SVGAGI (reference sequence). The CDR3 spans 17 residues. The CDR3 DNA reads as TGTGCCAGCAGTCCCTCAGCGGGGGCTCCCTCCTACAATGAGCAGTTCTTC. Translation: CASSPSAGAPSYNEQFF.

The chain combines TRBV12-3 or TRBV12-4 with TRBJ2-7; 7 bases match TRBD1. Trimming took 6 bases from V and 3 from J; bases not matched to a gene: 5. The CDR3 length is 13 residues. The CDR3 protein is CASSNDRVYEQYF. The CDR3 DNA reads TGTGCCAGCAGCAACGACAGGGTCTACGAGCAGTACTTC.

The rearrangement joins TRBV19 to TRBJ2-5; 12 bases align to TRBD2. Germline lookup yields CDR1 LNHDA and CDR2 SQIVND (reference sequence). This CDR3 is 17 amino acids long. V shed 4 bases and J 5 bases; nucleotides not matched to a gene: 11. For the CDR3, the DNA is TGTGCCAGTAGTAAAACTAGCGGGGGGCCGAAGAGGGAGACCCAGTACTTC. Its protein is CASSKTSGGPKRETQYF. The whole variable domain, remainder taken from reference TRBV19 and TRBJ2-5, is DGGITQSPKYLFRKEGQNVTLSCEQNLNHDAMYWYRQDPGQGLRLIYYSQIVNDFQKGDIAEGYSVSREKKESFPLTVTSAQKNPTAFYLCASSKTSGGPKRETQYFGPGTRLLVL.

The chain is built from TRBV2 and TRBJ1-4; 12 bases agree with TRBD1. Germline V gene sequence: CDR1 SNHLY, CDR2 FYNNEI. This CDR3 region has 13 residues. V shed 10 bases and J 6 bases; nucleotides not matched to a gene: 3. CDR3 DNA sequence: TGTGCCAACCGGGACAGGGGGCATGAAAAACTGTTTTTT. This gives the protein CANRDRGHEKLFF.

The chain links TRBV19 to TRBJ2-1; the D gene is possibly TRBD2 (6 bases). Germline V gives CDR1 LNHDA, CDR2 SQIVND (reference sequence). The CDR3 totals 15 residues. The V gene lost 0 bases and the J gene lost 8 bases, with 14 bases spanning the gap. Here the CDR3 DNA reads TGTGCCAGTAGTATAGAGCAGGGTCGGGGGTATGAGCAGTTCTTC. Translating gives CASSIEQGRGYEQFF.

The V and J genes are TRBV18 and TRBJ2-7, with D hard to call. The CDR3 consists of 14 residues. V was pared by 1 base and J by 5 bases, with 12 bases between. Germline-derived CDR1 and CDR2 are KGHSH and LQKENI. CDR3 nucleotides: TGTGCCAGCTCACCACTTCAAAAGAGCGACGAGCAGTACTTC. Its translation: CASSPLQKSDEQYF.

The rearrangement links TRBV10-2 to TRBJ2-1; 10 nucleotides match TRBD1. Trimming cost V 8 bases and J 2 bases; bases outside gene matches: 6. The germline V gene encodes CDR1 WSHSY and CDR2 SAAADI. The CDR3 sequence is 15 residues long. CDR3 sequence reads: CASSTGTGAYNEQFF. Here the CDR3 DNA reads TGCGCCAGCTCCACCGGGACAGGGGCCTACAATGAGCAGTTCTTC.

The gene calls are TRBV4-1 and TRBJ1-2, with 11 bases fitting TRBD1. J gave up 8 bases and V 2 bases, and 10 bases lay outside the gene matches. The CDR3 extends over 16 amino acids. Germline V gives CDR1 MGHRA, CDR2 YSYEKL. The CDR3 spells CASSQSGQGALRGYTF. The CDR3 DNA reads TGCGCCAGCAGCCAATCTGGACAGGGGGCATTGCGGGGCTACACCTTC.

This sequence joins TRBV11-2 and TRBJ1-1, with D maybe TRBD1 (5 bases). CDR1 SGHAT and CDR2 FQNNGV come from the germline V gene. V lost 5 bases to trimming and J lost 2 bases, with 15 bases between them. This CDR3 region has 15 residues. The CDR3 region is CASSPRQRSNTEAFF. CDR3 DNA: TGTGCCAGCAGCCCCAGACAGCGATCTAACACTGAAGCTTTCTTT.

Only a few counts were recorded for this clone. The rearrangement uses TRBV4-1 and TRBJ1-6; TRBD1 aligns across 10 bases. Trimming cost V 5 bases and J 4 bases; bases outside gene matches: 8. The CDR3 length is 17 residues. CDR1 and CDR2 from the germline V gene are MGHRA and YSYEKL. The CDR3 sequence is CASSSPTGGDYNSPLHF. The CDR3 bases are TGCGCCAGCAGCTCACCGACAGGGGGCGATTATAATTCACCCCTCCACTTT.

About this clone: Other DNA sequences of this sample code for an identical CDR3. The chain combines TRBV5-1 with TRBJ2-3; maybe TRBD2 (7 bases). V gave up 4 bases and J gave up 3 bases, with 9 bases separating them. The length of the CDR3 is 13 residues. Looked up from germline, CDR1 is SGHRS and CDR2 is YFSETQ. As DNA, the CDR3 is TGCGCCAGCAGCGGGGGGGCAACAGATACGCAGTATTTT. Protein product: CASSGGATDTQYF. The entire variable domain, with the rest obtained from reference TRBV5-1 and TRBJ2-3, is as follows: KAGVTQTPRYLIKTRGQQVTLSCSPISGHRSVSWYQQTPGQGLQFLFEYFSETQRNKGNFPGRFSGRQFSNSRSEMNVSTLELGDSALYLCASSGGATDTQYFGPGTRLTVL.

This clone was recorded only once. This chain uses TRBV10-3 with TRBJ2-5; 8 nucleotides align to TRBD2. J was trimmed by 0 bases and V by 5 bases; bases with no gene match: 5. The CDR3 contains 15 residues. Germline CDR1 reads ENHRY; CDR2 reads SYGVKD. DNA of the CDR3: TGTGCCATCAGTCGGGGCGGGGGGTACCAAGAGACCCAGTACTTC. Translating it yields CAISRGGGYQETQYF.

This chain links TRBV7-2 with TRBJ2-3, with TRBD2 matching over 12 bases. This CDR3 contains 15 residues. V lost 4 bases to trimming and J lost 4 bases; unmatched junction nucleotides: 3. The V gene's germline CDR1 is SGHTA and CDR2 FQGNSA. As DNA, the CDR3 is TGTGCCAGCAGCTCGACTAGCGGGGGCTCAGATACGCAGTATTTT. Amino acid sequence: CASSSTSGGSDTQYF.

The CDR3 region has the DNA TGTGCCAGCAGCTTTCAGGATTATGGCTACACCTTC. It specifies CASSFQDYGYTF. The rearrangement uses TRBV7-9 and TRBJ1-2; D unresolved. CDR3 length equals 12 residues. The V and J ends lost 3 bases and 5 bases respectively, with 7 bases between them. Germline CDR1 and CDR2: SEHNR and FQNEAQ (reference sequence). The complete variable domain, with remaining parts taken from reference TRBV7-9 and TRBJ1-2, reads DTGVSQNPRHKITKRGQNVTFRCDPISEHNRLYWYRQTLGQGPEFLTYFQNEAQLEKSRLLSDRFSAERPKGSFSTLEIQRTEQGDSAMYLCASSFQDYGYTFGSGTRLTVV.

CDR3 in amino acids: CASSGGHSNQPQHF. The CDR3 nucleotides are TGTGCCAGCAGCGGAGGGCATAGCAATCAGCCCCAGCATTTT. The chain joins TRBV5-8 to TRBJ1-5, with D unclear. Trimming removed 4 bases from V and 0 bases from J, with 8 bases in between. Germline V gene data show CDR1 as SGHTS and CDR2 as YDEGEE. This CDR3 region has 14 residues. Looking up the rest from reference TRBV5-8 and TRBJ1-5 gives the full variable domain: EAGVTQSPTHLIKTRGQQATLRCSPISGHTSVYWYQQALGLGLQFLLWYDEGEERNRGNFPPRFSGRQFPNYSSELNVNALELEDSALYLCASSGGHSNQPQHFGDGTRLSIL.

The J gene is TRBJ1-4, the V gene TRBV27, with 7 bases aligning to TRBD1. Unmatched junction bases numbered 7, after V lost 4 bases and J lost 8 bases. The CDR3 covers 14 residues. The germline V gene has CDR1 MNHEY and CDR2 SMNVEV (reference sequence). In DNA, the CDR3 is TGTGCCAGCAGTTCCTGGACAGGTACCGAAAAACTGTTTTTT. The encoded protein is CASSSWTGTEKLFF.

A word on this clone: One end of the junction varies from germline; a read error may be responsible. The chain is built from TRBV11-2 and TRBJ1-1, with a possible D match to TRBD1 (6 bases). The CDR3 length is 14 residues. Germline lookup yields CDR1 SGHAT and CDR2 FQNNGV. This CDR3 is CASSPTGRGQFSLF. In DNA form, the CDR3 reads TGTGCCAGCAGTCCTACAGGTCGGGGACAATTTTCTCTCTTT.

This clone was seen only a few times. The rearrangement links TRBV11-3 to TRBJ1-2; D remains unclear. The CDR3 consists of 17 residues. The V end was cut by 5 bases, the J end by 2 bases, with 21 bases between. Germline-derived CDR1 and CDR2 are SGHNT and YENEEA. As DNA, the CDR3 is TGTGCCAGCAGCGGGTTTGTGGGCATATTTAGAAACTATGGCTACACCTTC. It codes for CASSGFVGIFRNYGYTF.

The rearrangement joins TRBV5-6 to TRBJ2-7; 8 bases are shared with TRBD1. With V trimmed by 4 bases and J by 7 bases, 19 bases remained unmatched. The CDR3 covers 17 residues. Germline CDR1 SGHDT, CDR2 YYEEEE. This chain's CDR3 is CASSAPEGWTGLLEQYF. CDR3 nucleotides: TGTGCCAGCAGCGCACCCGAGGGGTGGACAGGGCTCTTGGAGCAGTACTTC.

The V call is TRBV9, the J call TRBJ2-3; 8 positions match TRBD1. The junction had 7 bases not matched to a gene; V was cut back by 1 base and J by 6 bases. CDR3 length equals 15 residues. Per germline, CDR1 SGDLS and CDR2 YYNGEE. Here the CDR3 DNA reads TGTGCCAGCAGCGTACTTGGACAGGGTACCGATACGCAGTATTTT. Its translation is CASSVLGQGTDTQYF.

CDR3 region: CAWSLDRGGSPLHF. CDR3 in DNA: TGTGCCTGGAGCCTGGACAGGGGAGGTTCACCCCTCCACTTT. The V gene is TRBV30, the J gene TRBJ1-6; 9 bases are a match to TRBD1. The V gene's germline CDR1 is GTSNPN and CDR2 SVGIG (reference sequence). This CDR3 has 14 amino acids. V lost 3 bases, J lost 9 bases, and 6 bases stayed unmatched.

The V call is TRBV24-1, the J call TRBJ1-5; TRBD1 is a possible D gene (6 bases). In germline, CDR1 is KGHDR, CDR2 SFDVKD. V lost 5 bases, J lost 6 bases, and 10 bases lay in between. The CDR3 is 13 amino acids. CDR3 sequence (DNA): TGTGCCACCAGTGCAGGGGCCGGTCAGCCCCAGCATTTT. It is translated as CATSAGAGQPQHF.

The CDR3 loop is CASSRRENTEAFF. The CDR3 coding sequence is TGTGCCAGCAGCAGGAGGGAGAACACTGAAGCTTTCTTT. This sequence joins TRBV9 and TRBJ1-1, with D unclear. CDR3 length equals 13 residues. V was shortened by 4 bases and J by 1 base, with 8 bases between the two germline ends. Per the germline V gene, CDR1 is SGDLS and CDR2 is YYNGEE.

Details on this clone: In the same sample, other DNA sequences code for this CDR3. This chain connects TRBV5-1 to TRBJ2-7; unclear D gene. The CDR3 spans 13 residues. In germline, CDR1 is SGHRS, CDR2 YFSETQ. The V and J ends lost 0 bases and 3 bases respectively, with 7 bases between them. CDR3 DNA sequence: TGCGCCAGCAGCTTGGAAGGCGGCTACGAGCAGTACTTC. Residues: CASSLEGGYEQYF.